The 7 T cell receptor beta chains in this list originate from one sample, sequenced in a study of blood T cell repertoires in COVID-19. Produced via immunoSEQ multiplex PCR; TCRdb's table is partial and in-frame only. Of a few hundred thousand clones listed, roughly 81% were seen once; the top ten hold just over 6.5%. The specimen sequenced was PBMCs or T cells enriched from blood (not recorded which). All receptors derive from a woman in her fifties or sixties who had been exposed to COVID-19.

Remarks on this clone: Distinct nucleotide sequences in the sample also encode this CDR3. V gene TRBV7-9 combines with J gene TRBJ2-7; D is possibly TRBD1 (5 bases). Germline loops: CDR1 SEHNR, CDR2 FQNEAQ (reference sequence). The CDR3 runs 15 residues. V was cut by 4 bases and J by 3 bases, with 16 bases left in between. CDR3 region: CASSSPREIGYEQYF. The CDR3 region has the DNA TGTGCCAGCAGCTCTCCCAGGGAAATCGGCTACGAGCAGTACTTC.

V is TRBV7-9 and J is TRBJ2-2, with D uncertain. Looked up from germline, CDR1 is SEHNR and CDR2 is FQNEAQ (reference sequence). The length of the CDR3 is 15 residues. Deletions cut 5 bases from V and 2 bases from J, with 12 bases between. The CDR3 sequence: CASSLKAVNTGELFF. The CDR3 DNA is TGTGCCAGCAGCCTTAAGGCGGTTAACACCGGGGAGCTGTTTTTT. Combining the CDR3 with reference TRBV7-9 and TRBJ2-2 gives the whole variable domain DTGVSQNPRHKITKRGQNVTFRCDPISEHNRLYWYRQTLGQGPEFLTYFQNEAQLEKSRLLSDRFSAERPKGSFSTLEIQRTEQGDSAMYLCASSLKAVNTGELFFGEGSRLTVL.

V gene TRBV3-1 (or the pseudogene TRBV3-2) combines with J gene TRBJ1-1; 7 nucleotides agree with TRBD1. V lost 3 bases and J lost 2; bases outside the gene matches: 6. CDR3 length: 15 amino acids. Germline V gives CDR1 LGHDT, CDR2 YNNKEL (reference sequence). Here the CDR3 reads CASSQRLGGNTEAFF. The CDR3 region has the DNA TGTGCCAGCAGCCAGAGGCTAGGGGGCAACACTGAAGCTTTCTTT.

Only one count was recorded for this clone. For the CDR3, the DNA is TGTGCCAGCAGTCCCAGGACAGGGGGGGAGCAGTACTTC. The encoded protein is CASSPRTGGEQYF. The chain uses TRBV27 and TRBJ2-7, with TRBD1 matching over 10 bases. The CDR3 runs to 13 residues. Trimming at V came to 5 bases and at J to 7 bases, leaving 5 bases not matched to a gene. Germline CDR1 reads MNHEY; CDR2 reads SMNVEV (reference sequence).

The chain has TRBV5-1 and TRBJ1-1, with 9 bases lining up with TRBD1. Trimming at V came to 5 bases and at J to 0 bases, leaving 11 bases not matched to a gene. Germline loops: CDR1 SGHRS, CDR2 YFSETQ. CDR3 length: 17 amino acids. Here the CDR3 reads CASRGGQGTILNTEAFF. DNA for the CDR3: TGCGCCAGCAGGGGTGGACAGGGGACGATTTTGAACACTGAAGCTTTCTTT.

V and J are TRBV12-3 or TRBV12-4 and TRBJ1-1, with D hard to call. The CDR3 totals 12 residues. Trimming stripped 3 bases from V and 11 bases from J, with 13 bases between. CDR3 sequence reads: CASSFVPLPAFF. Written as DNA, the CDR3 is TGTGCCAGCAGTTTCGTCCCCCTCCCGGCTTTCTTT.

This clone was seen once. This rearrangement joins TRBV12-3 or TRBV12-4 to TRBJ1-3; D is unclear. This CDR3 region has 13 residues. With 10 bases removed from V and 0 bases from J, the gap between germline ends came to 10 bases. CDR3 DNA sequence: TGTGCCACCGAGACTTTCTCTGGAAACACCATATATTTT. This encodes CATETFSGNTIYF.